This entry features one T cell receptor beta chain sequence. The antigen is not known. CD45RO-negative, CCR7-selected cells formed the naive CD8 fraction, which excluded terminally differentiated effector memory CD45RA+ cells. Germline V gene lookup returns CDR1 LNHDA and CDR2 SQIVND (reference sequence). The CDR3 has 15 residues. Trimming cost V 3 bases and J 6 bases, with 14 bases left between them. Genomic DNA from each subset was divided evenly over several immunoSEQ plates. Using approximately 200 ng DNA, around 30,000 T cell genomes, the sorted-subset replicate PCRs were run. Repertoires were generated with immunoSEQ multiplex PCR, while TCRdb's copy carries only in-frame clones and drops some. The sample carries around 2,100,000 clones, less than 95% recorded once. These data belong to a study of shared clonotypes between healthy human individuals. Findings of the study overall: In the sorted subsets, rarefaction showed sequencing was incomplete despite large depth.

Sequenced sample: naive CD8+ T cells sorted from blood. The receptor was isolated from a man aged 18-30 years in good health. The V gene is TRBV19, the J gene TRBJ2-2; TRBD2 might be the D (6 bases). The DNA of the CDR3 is TGTGCCAGTAGTATTCAGGCGGGGCCCGCCGGGGAGCTGTTTTTT. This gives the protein CASSIQAGPAGELFF.